These 5 T cell receptor beta chains were sequenced from one sample in a study of siplizumab effects on memory and regulatory T cells. Data came from immunoSEQ multiplex PCR; TCRdb stores just in-frame clones and leaves some out. The sample holds around 100,000 clones, roughly 93% seen once. The material sequenced was non-Treg CD4+ T cells sorted from blood. The source of these receptors is a human donor in good health.

The chain joins TRBV7-3 to TRBJ2-3; 7 bases are shared with TRBD1. The CDR3 extends over 15 amino acids. Trimming removed 1 base from V and 4 bases from J; junction bases left unmatched: 5. Germline V gene data show CDR1 as SGHTA and CDR2 as FQGTGA. DNA for the CDR3: TGTGCCAGCAGCTTAAGCCGGGACAGATCAGATACGCAGTATTTT. Amino acid sequence: CASSLSRDRSDTQYF.

The chain carries TRBV6-1 and TRBJ2-4; D is unresolved. The germline V gene encodes CDR1 MNHNS and CDR2 SASEGT. The CDR3 sequence is 13 residues long. Trimming removed 4 bases at V and 6 bases at J, with 10 bases between. This CDR3 reads CASSVDAPNIQYF. As DNA, the CDR3 is TGTGCCAGCAGTGTGGACGCGCCAAACATTCAGTACTTC.

The V call is TRBV14, the J call TRBJ2-5; 10 nucleotides align to TRBD2. The CDR3 consists of 15 residues. In germline, CDR1 is SGHDN, CDR2 FVKESK. V lost 7 bases and J lost 4; bases outside the gene matches: 9. The CDR3 coding sequence is TGTGCCAGCACCCGGACTAGCGGAGGGGGAGAGACCCAGTACTTC. This encodes CASTRTSGGGETQYF. The full variable domain, with the rest looked up from reference TRBV14 and TRBJ2-5, is EAGVTQFPSHSVIEKGQTVTLRCDPISGHDNLYWYRRVMGKEIKFLLHFVKESKQDESGMPNNRFLAERTGGTYSTLKVQPAELEDSGVYFCASTRTSGGGETQYFGPGTRLLVL.

This clone was counted between two and nine times. This chain uses TRBV2 with TRBJ1-2; maybe TRBD1 (6 bases). Trimming took off 6 bases at V and 4 bases at J, with 15 bases between the two ends. The CDR3 spans 14 residues. Germline assignment: CDR1 SNHLY and CDR2 FYNNEI. The CDR3 DNA reads TGTGCCAGCAGACTGTCCGGGACACCCTATGGCTACACCTTC. It encodes CASRLSGTPYGYTF.

In this sample, this clone turned up once. The chain recombines TRBV29-1 with TRBJ2-7; perhaps D is TRBD1 or TRBD2 (5 bases each). The ends were cut back, 7 bases at V and 1 base at J, with 14 bases in the middle. This CDR3 region has 13 residues. The germline CDR1 and CDR2 sequences are SQVTM and ANQGSEA. CDR3 nucleotides: TGCAGCGCCCAACGGGGCGGTTCCTACGAGCAGTACTTC. Protein product: CSAQRGGSYEQYF.